This TCR beta chain originates from a study of cytomegalovirus exposure and HLA in healthy donors (dated by TCRdb to the late 2010s). Looking at the study overall: According to an earlier analysis of 587 of the donors, 150 million to 200 million T cells yielded some 120 million unique TCR beta sequences and more than 250 Gb of sequence data. An early release covering more than 500 HLA-typed donors comprised approximately 300 gigabases of sequencing data and 85 million to 100 million unique TCR sequences. The genetic ancestry cluster associated with self-reported Caucasian donors included 80% to 90% of the roughly 390 genotyped donors. The study aimed to test whether signatures of past pathogen exposure could be identified by cataloging public T cell receptors. The T cell repertoires of several hundred subjects were profiled by immunosequencing and related to cytomegalovirus serostatus. In addition to the first cohort of around 670 subjects, a separate validation cohort of under 150 different subjects was used. The study combined high-throughput TCR immunosequencing, statistical association of individual TCRs with disease status, and machine learning to predict cytomegalovirus infection status. A later analysis re-analyzed previously published TCR beta repertoires from 500 to 700 donors and added high-resolution HLA genotyping to study TCR occurrence patterns. Rather than drawing on any new phenotypic data, the later analysis identified candidate immune exposures from TCR beta sequences and the way those sequences occurred across donors. An earlier analysis of around 580 of the donors used high-throughput TCR beta sequencing to judge whether each TCR beta V gene segment behaved as functional or pseudogenic. Donor age, sex, ethnicity and CMV serostatus were compiled together with the repertoire data. A later genetic analysis used genome-wide SNP genotypes for about 65% of the roughly 670 donors, treating that subset as a discovery cohort. Every discovery cohort repertoire had been produced on one sequencing platform. HLA typing covered class I and class II loci at four-digit resolution. The number of typed donors differed by locus: roughly 629-630 for A, B, C, DRB1 and DQB1; some 500 for DQA1; around 610 for DPA1; and around 490 for DPB1. Four to six DR-DQ haplotypes were handled as single units for association and clustering, since linkage in the cohort was strong. Across about 380 genotyped donors of the cohort, an average of about 250,000 unique TCR beta nucleotide sequences per donor were sequenced, and roughly a sixth of those sequences were non-productive. General study outcomes and caveats: A later analysis found that TCR association rates varied across HLA loci, with DRB1 alleles showing the most associated TCRs and HLA-C alleles the fewest. According to the authors, the approach could potentially be generalized to other disease states and immunological phenotypes. The cohort was sequenced for TCR beta chains only, and without alpha or paired-chain data the features that could be detected were limited. A cluster of highly shared sequence variants was judged likely to be a technical artifact of the sequencing pipeline. A further reported finding was that TCR beta sequences accurately predicted the HLA-A and HLA-B alleles for most subjects in the first cohort. The presence/absence analyses assumed that sequencing depth was roughly uniform across donors, and that assumption may not be true. CMV serostatus was the only immune exposure information available for the cohort. Broadly in line with IMGT annotations, most TCR beta V segments showed up in productive rearrangements about 87% or about 30% of the time in an earlier analysis of approximately 640 of the donors. In a later analysis, most CMV-associated TCR beta chains were found to appear HLA-restricted, with HLA associations seemingly driven largely by CMV exposure. An association between a missense DCLRE1C variant and V-gene and J-gene trimming of TCR beta chains was found in a later genetic analysis and replicated in an independent cohort. Linkage disequilibrium might explain the correlated functional status among segregating V segments, but an unknown experimental factor could not be excluded. A later analysis associated 16,951 TCR beta sequences with specific HLA alleles at a false discovery rate of 0.05. According to a later genetic analysis, donors in an Asian-associated ancestry cluster had fewer N-insertions in productive TCRs than the approximately 630-donor mean. Assigning TCR associations to individual alleles was difficult when HLA alleles, especially DR and DQ, strongly co-occurred. The study listed 164 TCR beta chains as associated with cytomegalovirus. A later analysis found that HLA-associated TCR beta chains were more clonally expanded and had lower generation probabilities than equally common non-associated chains. A later analysis reported that several top co-occurrence clusters appeared linked to parvovirus B19, influenza, CMV and Epstein-Barr virus. In both the original and validation cohorts, the classifier was reported to diagnose cytomegalovirus status with high specificity and sensitivity. HLA typing was unavailable for some donors at each locus, so association tests used only the typed subset. Most TCR sequences were seen in very few donors, while some public TCRs were found in many individuals. Over 15 rarely observed V segments, including chromosome 9 orphons, were excluded from the earlier analysis of some 590 of the donors because counts were too low. In vitro tests confirmed that three of the cytomegalovirus-associated TCR beta chains recognize cytomegalovirus antigens.

The cohort was made up of roughly 670 healthy bone marrow donors. At the time of sampling, all cohort members were nominally healthy, though unrecorded immune exposures were likely present. The donor tested CMV seronegative, placing the donor among the 352 seronegative members of the cohort. A peripheral blood sample was collected from each donor, and TCR beta sequencing was performed on peripheral blood mononuclear cells. The Qiagen DNeasy Blood Extraction Kit was used to extract genomic DNA from the blood cell samples. With respect to this clone: What this receptor recognizes is not known. One base away there is no much larger clone; base qualities are not given.

To prepare the library, the immunoSEQ multiplex PCR assay was applied. For the multiplex PCR, a mixture combining 60 forward primers for TCR Vbeta segments and 13 reverse primers for TCR Jbeta segments was used. A multiplex PCR assay on genomic DNA amplified the CDR3 region of rearranged TCR beta genes. The amplified TCR beta libraries were sequenced on the Illumina HiSeq System as 87-base-pair reads. For the original study's pipeline: A later analysis tallied 75 million to 95 million unique TCR beta chains across the 666 repertoires, and approximately 11 million of those chains were shared by two or more donors. To remove PCR and sequencing errors, raw reads were error-corrected and collapsed into unique sequences using a nearest-neighbor algorithm that merged closely related sequences. CDR3 sequences were aligned to IMGT reference sequences to assign V, D and J gene segments. For a sequence to be retained, at least a six-nucleotide match to both a V gene segment and a J gene segment was required. A rearrangement counted as productive if the CDR3 had no stop codons and remained in frame with V and J, and every other rearrangement counted as non-productive. CDR3 was defined according to IMGT convention as the region running from the second conserved V-encoded cysteine to the conserved J-encoded phenylalanine. The earlier analysis of about 530 of the donors excluded any sequence lacking an unambiguous match to a single V gene segment. In an earlier analysis of several hundred of the donors, V segments were called functional above 56.7% productive rearrangements and were called segregating when the between-donor standard deviation exceeded 5%. A statistical classification framework was built to diagnose cytomegalovirus status from the catalog of TCR beta chain sequences. In a later analysis, TCR nucleotide sequences were compared against IMGT/GENE-DB human TR gene sequences so that V and J genes could be assigned. A later analysis assigned CDR3 sequences and most-parsimonious VDJ recombination scenarios with the TCRdist pipeline. In a later analysis, each TCR beta chain was defined by its CDR3 amino acid sequence together with its V-gene family, and reads without a unique V-gene family were excluded. In a later analysis, approximately 590 highly shared, low-generation-probability nucleotide sequences were removed to address suspected cross-contamination and a sequencing artifact. In a later analysis, a clonal expansion index was calculated for each public chain from normalized within-repertoire ranks of inferred template counts. In a later analysis, generation probabilities were computed with a VDJ recombination model fitted to out-of-frame rearrangements, and the resulting probabilities were checked against IGoR. Hypergeometric tests were used in a later analysis to score TCR-TCR, TCR-HLA and TCR-CMV co-occurrence, with a repertoire-size bias correction applied to the TCR pairs. False discovery rates were estimated in a later analysis by permuting HLA or CMV assignments 20 times. In a later analysis, co-occurring TCRs were grouped with DBSCAN, and TCRdist sequence similarity was added when clustering was performed within HLA-allele-positive subsets. Repertoires with fewer than 30,000 or more than 120,000 public chains were left out of co-occurrence clustering, as were about 5 repertoires with anomalous nucleotide sharing. TCRdb obtained this table from immuneACCESS and retained in-frame rearrangements with V and J assigned. These tables miss some clones; where compared with another copy, unresolved V genes account for less than half of the shortfall, and the remainder is unexplained. Clone size and the V and J calls come from that table; the DNA yielded D and trimming. The sample table lists hundreds of thousands of clones, roughly four fifths of them with a count of one. The ten top clones hold roughly 0.58% of the sample.

The TCR sequence derives from a woman aged 40 to 50 in good health and CMV-seronegative. What was sequenced was PBMCs.

The nucleotide sequence reads TGCGCCAGCAGCTTGTTACCTACGACAGGGGGGAACACCGGGGAGCTGTTTTTT. It encodes CASSLLPTTGGNTGELFF. Recombination joined TRBV5-1 with TRBJ2-2, and 9 junctional nucleotides match TRBD1. The V end gives up 1 base and the J end 1 base, leaving 8 bases in the junction not matched to a gene. The CDR3 numbers 18 residues from cysteine through phenylalanine. Kept here is only the CDR3 DNA, which spans 54 bases and is read in frame from base 1. CDR1 and CDR2, per the germline V gene, are SGHRS and YFSETQ. Joined to the reference TRBV5-1 and TRBJ2-2 proteins, this CDR3 gives the full variable domain: KAGVTQTPRYLIKTRGQQVTLSCSPISGHRSVSWYQQTPGQGLQFLFEYFSETQRNKGNFPGRFSGRQFSNSRSEMNVSTLELGDSALYLCASSLLPTTGGNTGELFFGEGSRLTVL.